Listed below are T cell receptor beta chains from one sample, sequenced in a study of blood T cell repertoires in COVID-19. Libraries were prepared by immunoSEQ multiplex PCR; TCRdb keeps only in-frame clonotypes and omits some of them. This sample yields about 170,000 clones, of which roughly 87% are seen a single time; about 1.2% belongs to the top ten. Material: PBMCs or T cells enriched from blood (not recorded which). All receptors derive from a human donor with acute COVID-19. The donor label of this sample is uncertain. The CDR3 runs from the conserved cysteine through the conserved F or W. D genes are given only for firm matches. Clone size, where shown, is once, few, many, or a class for clones that have expanded.

>-|-|TRBJ1-1|13|TRBV12-3/TRBV12-4
CASSFSVNTEAFF
TGTGCCAGCAGTTTTTCGGTTAACACTGAAGCTTTCTTT
>TRBD2|once|TRBJ2-5|15|TRBV3-1/TRBV3-2
CASSRRGGSQETQYF
TGTGCCAGCAGCCGCCGGGGGGGGTCCCAAGAGACCCAGTACTTC
>TRBD1|-|TRBJ1-6|17|TRBV10-3
CAISETWTGGAGSPLHF
TGTGCCATCAGTGAGACATGGACAGGGGGCGCAGGGTCACCCCTCCACTTT
>TRBD2|-|TRBJ2-7|14|TRBV7-6
CASSLDGGMDEQYF
TGTGCCAGCAGCTTAGACGGGGGGATGGACGAGCAGTACTTC
>-|-|TRBJ2-1|16|TRBV5-5
CASSLDGSLSYNEQFF
TGTGCCAGCAGCTTGGATGGTAGCCTCTCCTACAATGAGCAGTTCTTC
>-|few|TRBJ2-7|13|TRBV7-9
CASSSTDTYEQYF
TGTGCCAGCAGCTCGACAGATACCTACGAGCAGTACTTC
>-|-|TRBJ1-1|13|TRBV6-5
CASRTTVTTEAFF
TGTGCCAGCAGAACGACAGTGACCACTGAAGCTTTCTTT
>TRBD1|-|TRBJ2-6|15|TRBV2
CASSQGAGGANVLTF
TGTGCCAGCAGCCAGGGGGCGGGTGGGGCCAACGTCCTGACTTTC
>-|-|TRBJ2-3|15|TRBV6-2/TRBV6-3
CASSYTGLSTDTQYF
TGTGCCAGCAGTTACACGGGACTTAGCACAGATACGCAGTATTTT
>TRBD1|-|TRBJ1-2|15|TRBV30
CAWSSPQDRGLGYTF
TGTGCCTGGAGTTCGCCCCAGGACAGGGGACTTGGCTACACCTTC
>-|-|TRBJ2-4|15|TRBV11-3
CASSPEAGGQNIQYF
TGTGCCAGCAGCCCTGAGGCCGGGGGTCAAAACATTCAGTACTTC
>-|-|TRBJ2-3|12|TRBV12-5
CASASRRDTQYF
TGTGCTAGTGCCTCCCGTCGGGATACGCAGTATTTT
>TRBD2|-|TRBJ2-3|16|TRBV4-1
CASSPLEIAGADTQYF
TGCGCCAGCAGCCCCTTGGAAATAGCGGGGGCAGATACGCAGTATTTT
>-|-|TRBJ2-4|20|TRBV19
CASSIGGLYQMELAKNIQYF
TGTGCCAGTAGTATAGGCGGACTATACCAGATGGAACTAGCCAAAAACATTCAGTACTTC
>TRBD2|-|TRBJ2-1|19|TRBV4-1
CASSPQRGLAGGPGNEQFF
TGCGCCAGCAGCCCGCAGAGGGGCTTAGCGGGGGGCCCAGGCAATGAGCAGTTCTTC
>-|-|TRBJ2-3|16|TRBV7-9
CASSLTGGRSTDTQYF
TGTGCCAGCAGCTTAACGGGGGGCCGGAGCACAGATACGCAGTATTTT
>-|-|TRBJ2-2|17|TRBV21-1
CASSKERRRSNTGELFF
TGTGCCAGCAGCAAAGAACGCCGCAGATCGAACACCGGGGAGCTGTTTTTT
>TRBD1|-|TRBJ2-2|15|TRBV29-1
CSVLRQGRYTGELFF
TGCAGCGTCCTCAGACAGGGGCGATACACCGGGGAGCTGTTTTTT
>-|-|TRBJ1-6|13|TRBV25-1
CASRDSFNSPLHF
TGTGCCAGCAGGGACAGCTTCAATTCACCCCTCCACTTT
>-|-|TRBJ2-7|13|TRBV7-3
CASSLDWGYEQYF
TGTGCCAGCAGCCTGGACTGGGGTTACGAGCAGTACTTC
>-|-|TRBJ1-2|16|TRBV27
CASSLRGGGGISGYTF
TGTGCCAGCAGTTTAAGAGGAGGGGGGGGGATTAGTGGCTACACCTTC
>-|-|TRBJ1-2|16|TRBV2
CASSEFSSRGYYGYTF
TGTGCCAGCAGTGAATTCTCCAGTAGGGGGTACTATGGCTACACCTTC
>-|-|TRBJ2-5|13|TRBV9
CASSWGERETQYF
TGTGCCAGCAGCTGGGGGGAGCGGGAGACCCAGTACTTC
>-|-|TRBJ2-5|16|TRBV2
CASSEVAGADQETQYF
TGTGCCAGCAGTGAAGTGGCGGGGGCCGACCAAGAGACCCAGTACTTC
>-|-|TRBJ2-2|14|TRBV2
CASRGDSLTGELFF
TGTGCCAGCAGGGGCGACAGTCTCACCGGGGAGCTGTTTTTT
>TRBD2|few|TRBJ2-5|14|TRBV19
CASSIGGAGETQYF
TGTGCCAGTAGTATCGGGGGGGCCGGGGAGACCCAGTACTTC
>TRBD1|-|TRBJ1-2|12|TRBV9
CASSRQGYGYTF
TGTGCCAGCAGCAGACAGGGTTACGGCTACACCTTC
>TRBD1|-|TRBJ1-2|17|TRBV4-3
CASSKSGTVTFNYGYTF
TGCGCCAGCAGCAAATCCGGGACAGTAACATTTAACTATGGCTACACCTTC
>-|-|TRBJ2-5|15|TRBV5-4
CASSPMGEAQETQYF
TGTGCCAGCAGCCCAATGGGGGAGGCCCAAGAGACCCAGTACTTC
>-|once|TRBJ1-1|12|TRBV10-2
CASSEFGREAFF
TGCGCCAGCAGTGAGTTCGGGAGAGAAGCTTTCTTT
>TRBD2|once|TRBJ2-5|17|TRBV6-2/TRBV6-3
CASTSSPAAGGGETQYF
TGTGCCAGCACTTCCTCTCCTGCAGCGGGGGGAGGAGAGACCCAGTACTTC
>-|-|TRBJ2-5|13|TRBV5-6
CASSLGGPETQYF
TGTGCCAGCAGCTTGGGAGGTCCGGAGACCCAGTACTTC
>TRBD1|-|TRBJ1-4|16|TRBV19
CASSIEGGQLNEKLFF
TGTGCCAGTAGTATAGAGGGGGGACAGCTCAATGAAAAACTGTTTTTT
>TRBD1|-|TRBJ1-1|15|TRBV7-2
CASSLGDRAIPEAFF
TGTGCCAGCAGCTTAGGGGACAGGGCGATACCTGAAGCTTTCTTT
>-|-|TRBJ1-6|12|TRBV10-2
CASSTRASPLHF
TGCGCCAGCTCGACCAGGGCTTCACCCCTCCACTTT
>-|-|TRBJ1-1|14|TRBV6-6
CASLGGGVNTEAFF
TGTGCCAGCCTCGGCGGGGGGGTGAACACTGAAGCTTTCTTT
>-|-|TRBJ2-5|14|TRBV4-1
CASSQVERVETQYF
TGCGCCAGCAGCCAAGTGGAACGGGTAGAGACCCAGTACTTC
>TRBD1|-|TRBJ1-2|14|TRBV18
CASSRNRGQEGYTF
TGTGCCAGCTCACGGAACAGGGGGCAGGAAGGCTACACCTTC
>-|-|TRBJ2-5|16|TRBV27
CASSLGGTGYQETQYF
TGTGCCAGCAGTTTGGGGGGAACGGGGTACCAAGAGACCCAGTACTTC
>-|-|TRBJ1-2|11|TRBV12-3/TRBV12-4
CASSSYYGYTF
TGTGCCAGCAGTTCCTACTATGGCTACACCTTC
>-|few|TRBJ1-2|13|TRBV27
CASTSHRVYGYTF
TGTGCCAGCACCTCCCACAGGGTCTATGGCTACACCTTC
>-|-|TRBJ1-2|16|TRBV19
CASTLGKEGSDYGYTF
TGTGCCAGTACCTTAGGGAAAGAGGGTTCTGACTATGGCTACACCTTC
>-|-|TRBJ1-1|13|TRBV29-1
CSVAGQENTEAFF
TGCAGCGTTGCCGGTCAGGAGAACACTGAAGCTTTCTTT
>-|-|TRBJ1-2|12|TRBV4-1
CASSQDSLGYTF
TGCGCCAGCAGCCAAGATTCCCTTGGCTACACCTTC
>-|-|TRBJ1-5|13|TRBV12-3/TRBV12-4
CASSRTLGQPQHF
TGTGCCAGCAGCCGGACTCTTGGGCAGCCCCAGCATTTT
>-|-|TRBJ2-7|13|TRBV12-3/TRBV12-4
CASSPDTPYEQYF
TGTGCCAGCAGTCCCGACACCCCCTACGAGCAGTACTTC
>TRBD2|-|TRBJ2-3|18|TRBV7-2
CASSRITSSGGDTDTQYF
TGTGCCAGCAGCCGTATTACCTCCAGCGGGGGGGACACAGATACGCAGTATTTT
>-|few|TRBJ2-7|15|TRBV7-9
CASSAETLTSYEQYF
TGTGCCAGCAGCGCTGAGACTCTCACCTCCTACGAGCAGTACTTC
>-|-|TRBJ1-4|14|TRBV27
CASSPFTGAEKLFF
TGTGCCAGCAGTCCATTTACCGGTGCGGAAAAACTGTTTTTT
>TRBD1|-|TRBJ2-2|16|TRBV7-9
CASSATGGANTGELFF
TGTGCCAGCAGCGCGACAGGGGGCGCGAACACCGGGGAGCTGTTTTTT
>-|-|TRBJ2-1|15|TRBV4-1
CASSRPPPGYNEQFF
TGCGCCAGCAGCCGCCCTCCCCCAGGGTACAATGAGCAGTTCTTC
>TRBD1|-|TRBJ2-5|14|TRBV2
CASSTAQGAETQYF
TGTGCCAGCAGTACTGCTCAGGGGGCTGAGACCCAGTACTTC
>-|-|TRBJ2-5|13|TRBV30
CAWRLQGTAVQYF
TGTGCCTGGAGATTACAGGGTACTGCGGTCCAGTACTTC
>TRBD1|few|TRBJ1-1|13|TRBV2
CASLQGGNTEAFF
TGTGCCAGCTTGCAGGGGGGGAACACTGAAGCTTTCTTT
>TRBD1|-|TRBJ1-5|12|TRBV29-1
CSVEAGDRGRYF
TGCAGCGTTGAAGCCGGGGACAGGGGTCGGTATTTT
>-|-|TRBJ2-3|14|TRBV6-2/TRBV6-3
CASSLGLSTDTQYF
TGTGCCAGCAGTCTGGGCCTGAGCACAGATACGCAGTATTTT
>-|-|TRBJ1-4|15|TRBV5-6
CASGQGDSTNEKLFF
TGTGCCAGCGGCCAAGGAGACAGCACTAATGAAAAACTGTTTTTT